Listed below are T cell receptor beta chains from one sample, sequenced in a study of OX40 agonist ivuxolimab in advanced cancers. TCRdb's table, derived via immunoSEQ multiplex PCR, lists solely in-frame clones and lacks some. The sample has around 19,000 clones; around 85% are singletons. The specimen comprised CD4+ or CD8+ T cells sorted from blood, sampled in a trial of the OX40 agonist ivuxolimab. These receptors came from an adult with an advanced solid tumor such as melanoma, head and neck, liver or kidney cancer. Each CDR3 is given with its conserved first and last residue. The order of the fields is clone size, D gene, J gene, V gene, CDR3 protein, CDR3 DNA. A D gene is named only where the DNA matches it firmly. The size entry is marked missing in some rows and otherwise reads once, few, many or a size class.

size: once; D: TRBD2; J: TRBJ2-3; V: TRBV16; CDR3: CASSHGSSSGATDTQYF; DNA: TGTGCCAGCAGCCATGGCTCGAGTAGCGGGGCCACAGATACGCAGTATTTT
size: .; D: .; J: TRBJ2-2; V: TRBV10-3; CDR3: CAISESQGSTGELFF; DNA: TGTGCCATCAGTGAGTCGCAGGGGAGCACCGGGGAGCTGTTTTTT
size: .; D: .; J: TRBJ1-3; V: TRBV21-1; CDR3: CASGATTSGDTIYF; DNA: TGTGCCAGCGGAGCGACAACGTCTGGGGACACCATATATTTT
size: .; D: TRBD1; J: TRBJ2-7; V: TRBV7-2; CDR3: CASSLRGTGAYEQYF; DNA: TGTGCCAGCAGCTTACGGGGGACAGGTGCCTACGAGCAGTACTTC
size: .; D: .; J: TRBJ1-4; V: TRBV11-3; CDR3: CASSFGRTEGEKLFF; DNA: TGTGCCAGCAGCTTCGGCAGGACAGAGGGTGAAAAACTGTTTTTT
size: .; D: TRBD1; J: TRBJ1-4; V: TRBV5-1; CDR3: CASRETGEHEKLFF; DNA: TGCGCCAGCAGGGAAACAGGGGAACACGAAAAACTGTTTTTT
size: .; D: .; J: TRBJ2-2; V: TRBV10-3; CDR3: CAIREGNTGELFF; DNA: TGTGCCATCAGGGAGGGGAACACCGGGGAGCTGTTTTTT
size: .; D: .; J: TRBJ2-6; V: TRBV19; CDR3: CASSLSGANVLTF; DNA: TGTGCCAGTAGTCTCTCTGGGGCCAACGTCCTGACTTTC
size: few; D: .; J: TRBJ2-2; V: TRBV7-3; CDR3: CASSLFPPLVPGELFF; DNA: TGTGCCAGCAGCTTATTCCCCCCCCTCGTGCCCGGGGAGCTGTTTTTT
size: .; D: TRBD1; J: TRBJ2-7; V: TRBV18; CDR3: CASSGDRAGYEQYF; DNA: TGTGCCAGCTCAGGAGACAGGGCCGGCTACGAGCAGTACTTC
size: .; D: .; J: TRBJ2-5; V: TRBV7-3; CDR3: CASSLTSAQETQYF; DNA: TGTGCCAGCAGCTTAACTAGCGCGCAAGAGACCCAGTACTTC
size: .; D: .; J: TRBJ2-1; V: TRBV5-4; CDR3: CASSFQYEQFF; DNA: TGTGCCAGCAGCTTTCAATATGAGCAGTTCTTC
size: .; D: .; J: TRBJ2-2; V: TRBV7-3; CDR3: CASSPGRTGKTGELFF; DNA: TGTGCCAGCAGCCCAGGACGAACAGGGAAAACCGGGGAGCTGTTTTTT
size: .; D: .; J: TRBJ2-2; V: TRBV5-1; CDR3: CASSLVTGAPPGELFF; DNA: TGCGCCAGCAGCTTGGTTACCGGGGCCCCTCCCGGGGAGCTGTTTTTT
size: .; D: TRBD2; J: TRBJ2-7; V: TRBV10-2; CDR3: CASSGLSTSGSWEQYF; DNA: TGCGCCAGCAGCGGCTTATCGACTAGCGGGAGCTGGGAGCAGTACTTC
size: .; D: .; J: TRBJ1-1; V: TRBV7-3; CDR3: CASSLVASTEAFF; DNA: TGTGCCAGCAGCTTAGTGGCGAGCACTGAAGCTTTCTTT
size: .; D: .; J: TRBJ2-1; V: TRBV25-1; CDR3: CASSEFRDIKGDEQFF; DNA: TGTGCCAGCAGTGAATTTCGGGACATCAAGGGCGATGAGCAGTTCTTC
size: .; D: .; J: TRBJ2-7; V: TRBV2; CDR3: CASSPRRAGSSYEQYF; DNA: TGTGCCAGCAGTCCCCGGAGAGCGGGCAGCTCCTACGAGCAGTACTTC
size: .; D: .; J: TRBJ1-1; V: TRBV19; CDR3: CASRDADTEAFF; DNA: TGTGCCAGTCGGGACGCCGACACTGAAGCTTTCTTT
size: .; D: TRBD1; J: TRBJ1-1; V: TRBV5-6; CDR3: CASTGQATYTEAFF; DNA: TGTGCCAGCACTGGACAGGCAACCTACACTGAAGCTTTCTTT
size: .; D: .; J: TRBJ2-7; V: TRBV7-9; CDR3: CASTQGGGTFYEQYF; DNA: TGTGCCAGCACCCAGGGAGGGGGCACTTTCTACGAGCAGTACTTC
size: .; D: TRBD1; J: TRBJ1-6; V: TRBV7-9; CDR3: CASSLGWDRPSPLHF; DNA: TGTGCCAGCAGCTTAGGTTGGGACAGGCCTTCACCCCTCCACTTT
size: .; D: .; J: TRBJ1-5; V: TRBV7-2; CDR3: CASSLEAGEYQPQHF; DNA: TGTGCCAGCAGCTTAGAGGCAGGGGAGTATCAGCCCCAGCATTTT
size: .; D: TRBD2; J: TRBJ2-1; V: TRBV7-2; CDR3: CASTPSAERGNEQFF; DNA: TGTGCCAGCACCCCCTCAGCGGAGCGGGGGAATGAGCAGTTCTTC
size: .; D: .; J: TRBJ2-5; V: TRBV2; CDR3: CASSDRDQETQYF; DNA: TGTGCCAGCAGTGACAGGGACCAAGAGACCCAGTACTTC
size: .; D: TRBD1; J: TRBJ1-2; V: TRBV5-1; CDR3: CASSPGQGLTVTF; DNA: TGCGCCAGCAGCCCGGGACAGGGGTTGACAGTCACCTTC
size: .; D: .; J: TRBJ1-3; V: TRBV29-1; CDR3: CSVTVSQGSTIYF; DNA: TGCAGCGTTACTGTCTCCCAGGGATCCACCATATATTTT
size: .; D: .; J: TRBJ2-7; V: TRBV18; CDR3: CASSPPRGEGIQEQYF; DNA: TGTGCCAGCTCACCTCCGAGGGGTGAGGGGATACAAGAGCAGTACTTC
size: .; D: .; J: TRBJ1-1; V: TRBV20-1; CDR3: CSAPSLTEAFF; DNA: TGCAGTGCTCCGTCGCTTACTGAAGCTTTCTTT
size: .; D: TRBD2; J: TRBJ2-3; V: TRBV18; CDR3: CASSSYSGEYTDTQYF; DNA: TGTGCCAGCTCATCATATAGCGGGGAGTACACAGATACGCAGTATTTT
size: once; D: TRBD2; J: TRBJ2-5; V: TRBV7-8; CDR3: CASSSLLAGGRGTQYF; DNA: TGTGCCAGCAGCTCCCTCCTAGCGGGGGGGCGTGGGACCCAGTACTTC
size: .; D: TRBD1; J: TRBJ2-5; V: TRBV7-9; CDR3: CASSPTWDRGETQYF; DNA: TGTGCCAGCAGCCCGACCTGGGACAGGGGAGAGACCCAGTACTTC
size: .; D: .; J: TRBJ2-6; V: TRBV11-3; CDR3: CASSLQGLSGANVLTF; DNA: TGTGCCAGCAGCCTTCAGGGGCTGTCTGGGGCCAACGTCCTGACTTTC
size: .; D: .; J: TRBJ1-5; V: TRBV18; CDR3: CASSPRGGSNQPQHF; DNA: TGTGCCAGCTCACCACGGGGGGGGAGCAATCAGCCCCAGCATTTT
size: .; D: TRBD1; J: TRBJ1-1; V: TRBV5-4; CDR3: CASSLNAGTGGGNTEAFF; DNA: TGTGCCAGCAGCTTAAACGCCGGGACAGGTGGAGGGAACACTGAAGCTTTCTTT
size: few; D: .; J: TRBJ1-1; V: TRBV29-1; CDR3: CSAGSGMNTEAFF; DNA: TGCAGCGCTGGTTCGGGGATGAACACTGAAGCTTTCTTT
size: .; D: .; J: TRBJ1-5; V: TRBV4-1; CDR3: CASSHSQGSNQPQHF; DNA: TGCGCCAGCAGCCATTCACAGGGTAGCAATCAGCCCCAGCATTTT
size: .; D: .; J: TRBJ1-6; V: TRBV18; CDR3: CASSPPVYNSPLHF; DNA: TGTGCCAGCTCACCACCCGTCTATAATTCACCCCTCCACTTT
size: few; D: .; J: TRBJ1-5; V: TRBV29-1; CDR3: CSVQENSNQPQHF; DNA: TGCAGCGTGCAGGAAAATAGCAATCAGCCCCAGCATTTT
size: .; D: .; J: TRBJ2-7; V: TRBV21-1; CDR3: CASSSPHLAEREFSEQYF; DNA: TGTGCCAGCAGCTCCCCTCACCTTGCGGAGCGGGAGTTTAGCGAGCAGTACTTC
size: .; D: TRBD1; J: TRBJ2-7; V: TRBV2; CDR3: CASGQGGYEQYF; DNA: TGTGCCAGTGGACAGGGGGGATACGAGCAGTACTTC
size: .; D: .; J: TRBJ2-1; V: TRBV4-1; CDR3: CASSPKGVASSVNEQFF; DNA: TGCGCCAGCAGCCCCAAGGGGGTGGCCTCTTCGGTGAATGAGCAGTTCTTC
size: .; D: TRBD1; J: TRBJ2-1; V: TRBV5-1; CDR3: CASSHGQGIEFF; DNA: TGCGCCAGCAGCCACGGACAGGGGATAGAGTTCTTC